The TCR beta chain under discussion was sequenced for a study of blood T cells in healthy people across ages. CDR1 is MNHEY and CDR2 is SVGAGI in the germline V gene. The CDR3 runs 11 residues. The study's findings and limits: Versus aged donors, long-lived donors had higher diversity and more naive CD4+ cells.

This clonotype was seen ten or more times. Its antigen remains unidentified. Its ends do not fully match the called genes, so a read error is possible. Using a J-beta primer mix together with a sample-barcoded 5' primer, a second PCR was run for about 7 to 12 cycles. In TCRdb, the 5' RACE reads were re-called with MiXCR into one record per CDR3 protein. The sample contains hundreds of thousands of distinct CDR3 sequences, approximately 43% of which appear only once. This TCR came from a woman aged 55-70 years in good health. The sample comprised blood. The chain joins TRBV6-5 to TRBJ2-7; no clear D gene. The CDR3 region is CASSQGNEQYF. The CDR3, as DNA: TGCGCCAGCAGCCAAGGTAACGAGCAGTACTTC.